The sequence of this T cell receptor (beta chain) was determined in a study of blood T cell repertoires in COVID-19. The wider study: In each case, the material was cDNA or gDNA derived from T cells, B-cell-depleted T cells, or PBMCs.

About this clone itself: This CDR3 is also generated by other DNA sequences in the sample.

CDR1 is SQVTM and CDR2 is ANQGSEA in the germline V gene. This CDR3 is 14 amino acids long. Trimming pared 4 bases from V and 1 base from J, leaving 8 bases between. Authors' processing steps: For nucleated cells, counts were estimated from reference gene primer amplification. The repertoire was sequenced with immunoSEQ multiplex PCR; TCRdb's copy has only in-frame clones and lacks some. V and J calls and clone size are as listed in that table; D and trimming were resolved from the DNA. Of about half a million clones listed, around 85% are singletons. The material sequenced was peripheral blood. The V gene is TRBV29-1, the J gene TRBJ2-6, with D possibly being TRBD1 (6 bases). This receptor was taken from a human donor in a cohort sampled during active COVID-19. CDR3 region: CSVVQGSGANVLTF. DNA of the CDR3: TGCAGCGTTGTTCAGGGGTCTGGGGCCAACGTCCTGACTTTC.